This T cell receptor (beta chain) came from a study of beta chain features in type 1 diabetes. Expressed TCRB transcripts were sequenced, since all the RNA that had been isolated was reverse transcribed. Data came from immunoSEQ multiplex PCR; TCRdb stores just in-frame clones and leaves some out. The table records about 470,000 clones, approximately 30% of them present only once. The CDR3 has 16 amino acids. The trim removed 3 bases at V and 9 bases at J, leaving 17 bases unmatched. Germline CDR1 WSHSY, CDR2 SAAADI. This clone showed up just a few times. Specimen: naive CD4+ T cells from blood. This TCR was recovered from a man aged 18 to 35 in good health. The genes are TRBV10-2 and TRBJ2-7; 7 nucleotides align to TRBD2. CDR3 loop: CASSESRASGNSWQYF. DNA of the CDR3: TGCGCCAGCAGTGAATCTCGCGCTAGCGGCAACAGTTGGCAGTACTTC.